One sample yielded the 20 T cell receptor beta chains listed below, sequenced in a study of blood T cell repertoires in COVID-19. TCRdb's copy holds only in-frame clones and misses some; the assay was immunoSEQ multiplex PCR. This sample has 150,000 to 200,000 clones; around 85% occur once, and the top ten carry over 4.5%. The sample was peripheral blood. All receptors derive from a human donor in a cohort sampled during active COVID-19.

The chain has TRBV4-3 and TRBJ2-7; no clear D gene. Germline CDR1 is LGHNA and CDR2 is YSLEER. This CDR3 is built from 15 residues. The V gene lost 0 bases and the J gene lost 5 bases, with 14 bases spanning the gap. The CDR3 loop is CASSQDTLRSDEQYF. The CDR3 DNA reads as TGCGCCAGCAGCCAAGATACCCTGAGGAGCGACGAGCAGTACTTC.

The chain employs TRBV15 and TRBJ2-7; TRBD1 aligns across 10 bases. CDR1 LNHNV and CDR2 YYDKDF come from the germline V gene (reference sequence). This CDR3 is built from 13 residues. The J segment lost 0 bases and the V segment lost 8 bases, leaving 1 base of the junction unmatched. The CDR3 loop reads CATRDRGSYEQYF. The CDR3 DNA sequence: TGTGCCACCCGGGACAGGGGCTCCTACGAGCAGTACTTC.

In this sample, this clone turned up once. This CDR3 is CASSPLVGGSYNEQFF. For the CDR3, the DNA is TGTGCCAGCAGCCCCCTGGTGGGGGGTTCCTACAATGAGCAGTTCTTC. The genes are TRBV4-2 and TRBJ2-1, with a tentative D call TRBD2 (6 bases). The CDR3 sequence is 16 residues long. Looked up from germline, CDR1 is LGHNA and CDR2 is YNFKEQ. Trimming pared 4 bases from V and 1 base from J, leaving 14 bases between.

The V gene is TRBV7-9, the J gene TRBJ1-6, with a tentative D call TRBD1 (5 bases). The germline V gene encodes CDR1 SEHNR and CDR2 FQNEAQ (reference sequence). CDR3 length: 16 amino acids. The V end lost 1 base, the J end lost 6 bases, and 13 bases lay between the germline ends. The CDR3 DNA reads as TGTGCCAGCAGCTTAGATTCTCTGGGGGGTAATTCACCCCTCCACTTT. Amino acid sequence: CASSLDSLGGNSPLHF.

The V call is TRBV7-6, the J call TRBJ1-2; D call uncertain. The CDR3 covers 14 residues. From germline, CDR1 is SGHVS and CDR2 FNYEAQ. The ends were cut back, 0 bases at V and 0 bases at J, with 5 bases in the middle. The CDR3, as DNA: TGTGCCAGCAGCTTAGCGGAGTCTAACTATGGCTACACCTTC. Amino acids: CASSLAESNYGYTF.

Of note for this clone: Other nucleotide sequences in the sample specify the same CDR3. This sequence joins TRBV7-8 and TRBJ1-2; 10 bases are shared with TRBD1. The CDR3 runs to 14 residues. Germline CDR1 SGHVS, CDR2 FQNEAQ. V shed 1 base and J 5 bases; nucleotides not matched to a gene: 1. CDR3 region: CASSLGQGAYGYTF. CDR3 sequence (DNA): TGTGCCAGCAGCTTAGGACAGGGGGCTTATGGCTACACCTTC. Supplemented by reference TRBV7-8 and TRBJ1-2, the full variable domain reads GAGVSQSPRYKVAKRGQDVALRCDPISGHVSLFWYQQALGQGPEFLTYFQNEAQLDKSGLPSDRFFAERPEGSVSTLKIQRTQQEDSAVYLCASSLGQGAYGYTFGSGTRLTVV.

The chain has TRBV19 and TRBJ1-6; 11 positions agree with TRBD1. Germline CDR1 and CDR2: LNHDA and SQIVND (reference sequence). V gave up 3 bases and J gave up 5 bases; unmatched junction bases: 9. The CDR3 is 18 amino acids. The CDR3 is CASSMAGQGVPDNSPLHF. The CDR3, as DNA: TGTGCCAGTAGTATGGCGGGACAGGGGGTTCCCGATAATTCACCCCTCCACTTT.

The CDR3 sequence is CASSLLRRAGLTQETQYF. DNA of the CDR3: TGTGCCAGCAGTTTATTGAGGCGGGCAGGACTGACCCAGGAGACCCAGTACTTC. The V call is TRBV28, the J call TRBJ2-5; maybe TRBD2 (5 bases). The CDR3 extends over 18 amino acids. V shed 1 base and J shed 5 bases, with 23 bases lying between them. Germline V gives CDR1 MDHEN, CDR2 SYDVKM. Supplemented by reference TRBV28 and TRBJ2-5, the full variable domain reads DVKVTQSSRYLVKRTGEKVFLECVQDMDHENMFWYRQDPGLGLRLIYFSYDVKMKEKGDIPEGYSVSREKKERFSLILESASTNQTSMYLCASSLLRRAGLTQETQYFGPGTRLLVL.

This rearrangement joins TRBV28 to TRBJ2-5, with TRBD2 matching over 9 bases. V was pared by 6 bases and J by 2 bases, with 10 bases of the junction left unmatched. The CDR3 loop spans 16 amino acids. Germline CDR1 is MDHEN and CDR2 is SYDVKM. The CDR3 bases are TGTGCCAGCAGCTCCAACCGAGCGGGAGGACAAGAGACCCAGTACTTC. Its protein product is CASSSNRAGGQETQYF.

The chain combines TRBV19 with TRBJ1-1; TRBD1 agrees at 8 bases. The CDR3 is 16 amino acids. Germline V gives CDR1 LNHDA, CDR2 SQIVND (reference sequence). V shed 2 bases, J shed 1 base, and the junction held 6 bases outside the gene matches. CDR3 amino acids: CASSILRGTGNTEAFF. The CDR3 region has the DNA TGTGCCAGTAGTATACTTCGCGGGACAGGGAACACTGAAGCTTTCTTT.

V is TRBV20-1 and J is TRBJ2-7, with 7 nucleotides matching TRBD2. CDR3 length: 14 amino acids. Per germline, CDR1 DFQATT and CDR2 SNEGSKA (reference sequence). After removal of 3 bases from V and 0 bases from J, the junction contained 5 bases not matched to a gene. The CDR3 DNA reads as TGCAGTGCTAGTTGGGACTATAGCTCCTACGAGCAGTACTTC. Protein product: CSASWDYSSYEQYF.

This chain joins TRBV7-2 and TRBJ2-1; 10 positions match TRBD2. Germline V gene data show CDR1 as SGHTA and CDR2 as FQGNSA. The J segment lost 9 bases and the V segment lost 2 bases, leaving 4 bases of the junction unmatched. This CDR3 spans 14 amino acids. This chain's CDR3 is CASSLRLAGVEQFF. The CDR3, as DNA: TGTGCCAGCAGCTTAAGGCTAGCGGGAGTTGAGCAGTTCTTC.

This chain links TRBV5-6 with TRBJ1-1; the D gene is possibly TRBD1 (5 bases). V was cut by 3 bases and J by 7 bases, with 10 bases left in between. CDR1 and CDR2 (germline): SGHDT, YYEEEE. There are 12 residues in the CDR3. CDR3 nucleotides: TGTGCCAGCAGCTGGGAGGGGTTTGAAGCTTTCTTT. Amino acid sequence: CASSWEGFEAFF.

This clone showed up just once. The V call is TRBV19, the J call TRBJ2-3, with TRBD2 matching 8 bases. This CDR3 region has 17 residues. Looked up from germline, CDR1 is LNHDA and CDR2 is SQIVND (reference sequence). The V segment lost 1 base and the J segment 2 bases; nucleotides outside the gene matches: 8. CDR3 in DNA: TGTGCCAGTAGTATAGCATCGGGCGGGGGGTACACAGATACGCAGTATTTT. Protein product: CASSIASGGGYTDTQYF.

The gene calls are TRBV3-1 (or the pseudogene TRBV3-2) and TRBJ1-2; 7 nucleotides line up with TRBD1. Germline CDR1 and CDR2: LGHDT and YNNKEL (reference sequence). The CDR3 extends over 14 amino acids. The junction had 2 bases not matched to a gene; V was cut back by 4 bases and J by 0 bases. DNA of the CDR3: TGTGCCAGCAGCCTACAGGGGTCTAACTATGGCTACACCTTC. Protein sequence: CASSLQGSNYGYTF.

The chain is built from TRBV30 and TRBJ2-5; 13 bases line up with TRBD2. This CDR3 spans 17 amino acids. Germline V gene data show CDR1 as GTSNPN and CDR2 as SVGIG (reference sequence). V lost 2 bases, J lost 4 bases, and 10 bases stayed unmatched. The CDR3 coding sequence is TGTGCCTGGAGTAAGGGACTAGCGGGGTGGATGGGAGAGACCCAGTACTTC. It translates to CAWSKGLAGWMGETQYF.

This sequence joins TRBV6-5 and TRBJ2-3; 8 bases match TRBD2. The CDR3 covers 14 residues. V lost 6 bases, J lost 2 bases, and 4 bases stayed unmatched. CDR1 MNHEY and CDR2 SVGAGI come from the germline V gene. The CDR3 DNA reads TGTGCCAGCAGGCCGGGACTAGTCACAGATACGCAGTATTTT. Translation: CASRPGLVTDTQYF.

The chain carries TRBV7-2 and TRBJ1-2; TRBD1 aligns across 7 bases. V lost 0 bases, J lost 4 bases, and 5 bases stayed unmatched. CDR1 and CDR2 from the germline V gene are SGHTA and FQGNSA. There are 15 residues in the CDR3. CDR3 nucleotides: TGTGCCAGCAGCTTAGCTTTCGCAGGGGGCTATGGCTACACCTTC. Its protein product is CASSLAFAGGYGYTF.

The chain links TRBV30 to TRBJ2-7; TRBD1 aligns across 9 bases. The CDR3 has 14 amino acids. The V gene end was trimmed by 0 bases and the J gene end by 7 bases; junction bases not matched to a gene: 7. Germline CDR1 and CDR2: GTSNPN and SVGIG (reference sequence). The CDR3 reads CAWSVLTGGGEQYF. In DNA form, the CDR3 reads TGTGCCTGGAGTGTACTGACAGGGGGTGGTGAGCAGTACTTC.

The chain recombines TRBV5-1 with TRBJ2-7; 10 bases are a match to TRBD2. V was pared by 0 bases and J by 4 bases, with 4 bases of the junction left unmatched. From germline, CDR1 is SGHRS and CDR2 YFSETQ. The CDR3 totals 15 residues. The CDR3 DNA follows: TGCGCCAGCAGCTTGGCGGCTAGCGGGAGTTACGAGCAGTACTTC. It codes for CASSLAASGSYEQYF. Based on the CDR3 plus reference TRBV5-1 and TRBJ2-7, the full variable domain is KAGVTQTPRYLIKTRGQQVTLSCSPISGHRSVSWYQQTPGQGLQFLFEYFSETQRNKGNFPGRFSGRQFSNSRSEMNVSTLELGDSALYLCASSLAASGSYEQYFGPGTRLTVT.